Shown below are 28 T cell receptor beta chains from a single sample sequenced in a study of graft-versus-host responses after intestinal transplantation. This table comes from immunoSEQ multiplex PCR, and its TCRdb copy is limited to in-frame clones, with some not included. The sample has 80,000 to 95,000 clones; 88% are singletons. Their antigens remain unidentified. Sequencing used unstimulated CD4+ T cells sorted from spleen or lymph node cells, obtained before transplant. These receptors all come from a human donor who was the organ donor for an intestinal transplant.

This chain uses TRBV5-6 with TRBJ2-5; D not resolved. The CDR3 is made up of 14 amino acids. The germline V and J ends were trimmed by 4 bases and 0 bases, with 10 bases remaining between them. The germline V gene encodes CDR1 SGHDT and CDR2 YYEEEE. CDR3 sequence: CASSPLFNQETQYF. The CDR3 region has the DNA TGTGCCAGCAGCCCCCTTTTTAACCAAGAGACCCAGTACTTC.

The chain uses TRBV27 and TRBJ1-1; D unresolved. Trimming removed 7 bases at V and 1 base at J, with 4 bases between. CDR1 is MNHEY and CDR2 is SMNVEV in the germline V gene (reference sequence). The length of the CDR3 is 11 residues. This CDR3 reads CASIGNTEAFF. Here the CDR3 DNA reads TGTGCCAGCATCGGGAACACTGAAGCTTTCTTT.

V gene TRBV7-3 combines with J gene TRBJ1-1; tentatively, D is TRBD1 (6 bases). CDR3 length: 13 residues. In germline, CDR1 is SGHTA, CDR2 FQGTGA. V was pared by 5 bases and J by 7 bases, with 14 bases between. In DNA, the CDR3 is TGTGCCAGCAGCGTACAGGGTCTCGGTGAAGCTTTCTTT. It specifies CASSVQGLGEAFF.

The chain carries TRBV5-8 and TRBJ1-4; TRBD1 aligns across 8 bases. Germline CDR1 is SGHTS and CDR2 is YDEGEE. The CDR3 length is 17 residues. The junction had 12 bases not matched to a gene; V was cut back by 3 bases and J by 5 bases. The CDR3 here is CASSSGQGGHKNEKLFF. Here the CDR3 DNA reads TGTGCCAGCAGCTCTGGACAGGGAGGCCATAAGAATGAAAAACTGTTTTTT.

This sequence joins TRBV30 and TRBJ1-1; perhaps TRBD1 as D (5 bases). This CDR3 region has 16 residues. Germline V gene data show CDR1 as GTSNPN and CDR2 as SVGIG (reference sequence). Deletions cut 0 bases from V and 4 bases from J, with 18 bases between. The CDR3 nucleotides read TGTGCCTGGAGTGTAAATCGGGGGTGGGAAGTCACTGAAGCTTTCTTT. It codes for CAWSVNRGWEVTEAFF.

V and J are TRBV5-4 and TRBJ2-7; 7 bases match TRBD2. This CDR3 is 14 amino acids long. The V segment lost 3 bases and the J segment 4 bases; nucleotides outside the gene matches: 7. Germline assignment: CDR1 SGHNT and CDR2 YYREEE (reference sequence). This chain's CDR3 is CASSSRDYEYEQYF. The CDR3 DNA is TGTGCCAGCAGCTCCCGGGACTATGAATACGAGCAGTACTTC.

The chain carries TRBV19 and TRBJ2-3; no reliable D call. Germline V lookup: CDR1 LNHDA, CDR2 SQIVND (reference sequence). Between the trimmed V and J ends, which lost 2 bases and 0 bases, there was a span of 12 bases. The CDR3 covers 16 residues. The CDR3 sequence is CASSIWRSGSTDTQYF. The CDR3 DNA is TGTGCCAGTAGTATATGGAGATCTGGCAGCACAGATACGCAGTATTTT.

The CDR3 here is CASSLIFGASGRSNEQFF. CDR3 nucleotide sequence: TGTGCCAGCAGCTTAATTTTCGGGGCTAGCGGGAGGAGTAATGAGCAGTTCTTC. The chain recombines TRBV11-2 with TRBJ2-1; 11 bases align to TRBD2. The V gene end was trimmed by 2 bases and the J gene end by 7 bases; junction bases not matched to a gene: 13. The CDR3 is 18 residues long. Germline CDR1 is SGHAT and CDR2 is FQNNGV.

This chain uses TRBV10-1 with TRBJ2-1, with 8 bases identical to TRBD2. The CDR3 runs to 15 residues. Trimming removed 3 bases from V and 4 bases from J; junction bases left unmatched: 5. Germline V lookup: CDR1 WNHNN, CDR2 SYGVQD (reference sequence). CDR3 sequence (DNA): TGCGCCAGCAGTGATATCCAGCGGGAGTACAATGAGCAGTTCTTC. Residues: CASSDIQREYNEQFF.

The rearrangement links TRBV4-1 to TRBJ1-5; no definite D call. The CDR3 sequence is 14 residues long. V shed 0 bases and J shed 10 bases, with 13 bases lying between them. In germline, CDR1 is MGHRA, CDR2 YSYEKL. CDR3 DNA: TGCGCCAGCAGCCAAGAAGAATCGGTTTTACCCCAGCATTTT. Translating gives CASSQEESVLPQHF.

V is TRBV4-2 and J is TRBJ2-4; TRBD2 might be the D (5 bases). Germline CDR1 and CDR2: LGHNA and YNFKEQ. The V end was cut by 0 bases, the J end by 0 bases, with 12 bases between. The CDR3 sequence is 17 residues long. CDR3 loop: CASSQDPGSGAKNIQYF. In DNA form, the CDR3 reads TGTGCCAGCAGCCAAGATCCGGGGTCGGGAGCCAAAAACATTCAGTACTTC.

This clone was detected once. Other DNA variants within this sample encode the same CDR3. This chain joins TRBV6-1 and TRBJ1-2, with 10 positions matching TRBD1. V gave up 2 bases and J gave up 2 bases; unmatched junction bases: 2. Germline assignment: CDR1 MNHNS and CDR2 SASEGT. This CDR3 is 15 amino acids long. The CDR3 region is CASSERTGGNYGYTF. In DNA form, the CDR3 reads TGTGCCAGCAGTGAACGGACAGGGGGAAACTATGGCTACACCTTC.

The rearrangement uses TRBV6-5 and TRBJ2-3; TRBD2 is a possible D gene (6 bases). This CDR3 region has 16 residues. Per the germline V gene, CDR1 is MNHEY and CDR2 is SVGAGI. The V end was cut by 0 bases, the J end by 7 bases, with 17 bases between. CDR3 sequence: CASSYSGGFYTYTQYF. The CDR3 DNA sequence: TGTGCCAGCAGTTACTCGGGAGGTTTCTACACCTATACGCAGTATTTT.

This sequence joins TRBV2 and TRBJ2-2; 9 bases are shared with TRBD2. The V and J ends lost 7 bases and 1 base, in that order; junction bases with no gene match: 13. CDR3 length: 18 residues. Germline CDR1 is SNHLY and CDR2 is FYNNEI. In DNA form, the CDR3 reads TGTGCCAGCACGACTATCGTAGCGGGAGAGAGGAACACCGGGGAGCTGTTTTTT. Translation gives CASTTIVAGERNTGELFF.

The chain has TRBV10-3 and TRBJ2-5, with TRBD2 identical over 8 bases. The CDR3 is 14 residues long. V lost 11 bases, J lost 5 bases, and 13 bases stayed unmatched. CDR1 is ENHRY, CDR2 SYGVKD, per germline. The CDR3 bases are TGTGCCTCTCGGGGGGGAGCCCCGGGGGAGACCCAGTACTTC. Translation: CASRGGAPGETQYF.

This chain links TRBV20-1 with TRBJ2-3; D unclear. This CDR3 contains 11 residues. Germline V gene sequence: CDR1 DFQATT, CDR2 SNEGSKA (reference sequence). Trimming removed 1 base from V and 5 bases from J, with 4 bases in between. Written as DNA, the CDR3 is TGCAGTGCTAGAGCAATAGATACGCAGTATTTT. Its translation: CSARAIDTQYF.

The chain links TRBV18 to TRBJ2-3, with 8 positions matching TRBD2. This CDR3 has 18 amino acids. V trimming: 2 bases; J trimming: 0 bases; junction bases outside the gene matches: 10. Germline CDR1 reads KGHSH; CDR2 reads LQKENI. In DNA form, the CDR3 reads TGTGCCAGCTCACCAGCGGGAGGAGCGCCTATTAGCACAGATACGCAGTATTTT. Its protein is CASSPAGGAPISTDTQYF.

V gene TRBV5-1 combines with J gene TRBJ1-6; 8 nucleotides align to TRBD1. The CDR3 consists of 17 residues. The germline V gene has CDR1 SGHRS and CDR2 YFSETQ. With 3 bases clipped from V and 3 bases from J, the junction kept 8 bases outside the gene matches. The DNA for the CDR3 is TGCGCCAGCAGCTCGGGACAGGTTGACTACTATAATTCACCCCTCCACTTT. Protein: CASSSGQVDYYNSPLHF. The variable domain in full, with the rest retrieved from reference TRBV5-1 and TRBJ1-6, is KAGVTQTPRYLIKTRGQQVTLSCSPISGHRSVSWYQQTPGQGLQFLFEYFSETQRNKGNFPGRFSGRQFSNSRSEMNVSTLELGDSALYLCASSSGQVDYYNSPLHFGNGTRLTVT.

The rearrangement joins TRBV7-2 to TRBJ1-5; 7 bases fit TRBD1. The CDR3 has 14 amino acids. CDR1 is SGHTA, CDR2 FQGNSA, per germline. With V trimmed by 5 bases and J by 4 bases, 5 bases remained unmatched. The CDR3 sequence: CASSPGQPNQPQHF. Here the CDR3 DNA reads TGTGCCAGCAGCCCGGGACAGCCTAATCAGCCCCAGCATTTT.

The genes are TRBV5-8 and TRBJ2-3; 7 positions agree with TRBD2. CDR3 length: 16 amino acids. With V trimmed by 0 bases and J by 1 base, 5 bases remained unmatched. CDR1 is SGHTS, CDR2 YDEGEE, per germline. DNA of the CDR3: TGTGCCAGCAGCTTGGTTGGGGGGGGACGCACAGATACGCAGTATTTT. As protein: CASSLVGGGRTDTQYF. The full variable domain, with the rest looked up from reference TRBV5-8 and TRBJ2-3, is EAGVTQSPTHLIKTRGQQATLRCSPISGHTSVYWYQQALGLGLQFLLWYDEGEERNRGNFPPRFSGRQFPNYSSELNVNALELEDSALYLCASSLVGGGRTDTQYFGPGTRLTVL.

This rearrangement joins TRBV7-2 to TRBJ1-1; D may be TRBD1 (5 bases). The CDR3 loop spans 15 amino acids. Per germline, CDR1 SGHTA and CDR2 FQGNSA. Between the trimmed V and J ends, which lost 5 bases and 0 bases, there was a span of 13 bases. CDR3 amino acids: CASSPRQLMNTEAFF. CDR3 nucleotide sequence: TGTGCCAGCAGCCCTCGACAGCTCATGAACACTGAAGCTTTCTTT.

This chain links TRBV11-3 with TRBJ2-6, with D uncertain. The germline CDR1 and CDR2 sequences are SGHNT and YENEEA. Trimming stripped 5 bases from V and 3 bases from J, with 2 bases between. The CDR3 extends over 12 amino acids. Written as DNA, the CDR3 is TGTGCCAGCAGCCTTGGGGCCAACGTCCTGACTTTC. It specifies CASSLGANVLTF.

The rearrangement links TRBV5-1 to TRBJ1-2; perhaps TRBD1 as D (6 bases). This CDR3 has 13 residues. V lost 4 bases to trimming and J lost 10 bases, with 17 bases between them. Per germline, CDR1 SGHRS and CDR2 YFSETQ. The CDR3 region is CASSPSFTGIYTF. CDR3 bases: TGCGCCAGCAGCCCCTCCTTCACAGGGATCTACACCTTC.

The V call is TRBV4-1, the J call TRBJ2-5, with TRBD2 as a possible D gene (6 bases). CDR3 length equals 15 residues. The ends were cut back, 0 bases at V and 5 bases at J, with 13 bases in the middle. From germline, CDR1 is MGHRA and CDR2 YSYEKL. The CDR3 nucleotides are TGCGCCAGCAGCCAAGATGGCGGGATAGGGGAGACCCAGTACTTC. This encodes CASSQDGGIGETQYF.

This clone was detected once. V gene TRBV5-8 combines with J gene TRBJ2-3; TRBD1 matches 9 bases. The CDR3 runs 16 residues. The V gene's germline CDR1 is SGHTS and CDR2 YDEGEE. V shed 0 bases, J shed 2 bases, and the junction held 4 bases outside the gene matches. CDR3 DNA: TGTGCCAGCAGCTTGGCTAGGGACAGGGTCACAGATACGCAGTATTTT. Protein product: CASSLARDRVTDTQYF.

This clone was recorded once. The DNA for the CDR3 is TGTGCCAGCAGCCCCGGGTGGGGGGGTAGGACGGATACGCAGTATTTT. Its protein product is CASSPGWGGRTDTQYF. The chain recombines TRBV14 with TRBJ2-3; 7 bases align to TRBD2. In germline, CDR1 is SGHDN, CDR2 FVKESK. The junction had 13 bases not matched to a gene; V was cut back by 4 bases and J by 6 bases. CDR3 length: 16 residues.

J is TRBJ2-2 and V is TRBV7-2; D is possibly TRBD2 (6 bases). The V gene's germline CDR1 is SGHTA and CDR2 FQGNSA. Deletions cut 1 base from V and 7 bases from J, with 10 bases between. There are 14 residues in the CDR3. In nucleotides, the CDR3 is TGTGCCAGCAGCTTAGTAATGCGGGACGGGGAGCTGTTTTTT. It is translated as CASSLVMRDGELFF. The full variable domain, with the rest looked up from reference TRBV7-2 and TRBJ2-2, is GAGVSQSPSNKVTEKGKDVELRCDPISGHTALYWYRQSLGQGLEFLIYFQGNSAPDKSGLPSDRFSAERTGGSVSTLTIQRTQQEDSAVYLCASSLVMRDGELFFGEGSRLTVL.

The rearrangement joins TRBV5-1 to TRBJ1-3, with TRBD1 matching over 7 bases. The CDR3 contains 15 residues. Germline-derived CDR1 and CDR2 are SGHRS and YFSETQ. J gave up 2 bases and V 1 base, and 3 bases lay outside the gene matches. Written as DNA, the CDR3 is TGCGCCAGCAGCTTGACAGGGGACGCTGGAAACACCATATATTTT. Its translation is CASSLTGDAGNTIYF.